The source of this T cell receptor beta chain is a study of blood T cell repertoires in COVID-19 (dated by TCRdb to the early 2020s). For context, the study as a whole: Collaborator samples came from the United States, Italy and Spain and covered acute and convalescent phases of COVID-19. Where available, HLA class I and class II types were obtained from metadata supplied by the sample provider rather than from assay-based typing. Deeply sampled blood TCRbeta repertoires from subjects exposed to, actively infected with, or recovered from COVID-19 were included in the dataset. The prospective study material was composed of cDNA or gDNA derived from T cells, B-cell-depleted T cells, or PBMCs. Nearly every sample came with metadata listing a de-identified subject ID, COVID-19 status, age in years and sex. The samples were drawn from the first 160 participants of the ongoing ImmuneRACE study and from some 1,300 subjects provided by 6 global collaborators. The repertoires were released in a freely available public database meant as a resource for research on the immune response to SARS-CoV-2.

Trimming at the junction amounts to 4 bases on V and 0 bases on J, and the germline ends lie 7 bases apart. CDR1 and CDR2 are read off the germline V gene as SGHAT and FQNNGV. From cysteine to phenylalanine, the CDR3 is 15 amino acids long. Only the CDR3 part of the read is kept: 45 bases, read in frame from the first base. General study outcomes and caveats: The amount of clinical and demographic metadata varied by source and participant and was provided uncurated.

TCRbeta CDR3 regions were amplified from genomic DNA by means of the immunoSEQ Assay, a bias-controlled multiplex PCR. The authors' analysis ran thus. The number of nucleated cells in each sample was estimated from the amplification of reference gene primers within the assay. To quantify the absolute abundance of each unique TCRbeta CDR3 rearrangement, sequence reads were collapsed and filtered. For each sample, productive Simpson clonality was calculated as the square root of Simpson's diversity index over productive rearrangements. TCRdb took over this immuneACCESS table, retaining in-frame rearrangements with V and J assigned. Such tables are incomplete; in checked studies, under half of the missing clones stem from an unresolved V gene, and the remainder is unexplained. The DNA was the basis for D and trimming; V, J and clone size are from that table. In this sample the table shows about 160,000 clones, roughly 91% of which occur a single time. Of the sample, 2% to 3% falls within the top ten clones.

Whole blood was collected in K2EDTA tubes by collaborating institutions according to the institutions' own protocols. For TCRbeta analysis, collaborators shipped samples in one of three forms: frozen whole blood, isolated PBMCs, or DNA extracted from either of those sample types. Comment on this clone: No antigen is known for it. Per-base qualities were not stored, and no clone one base away is much larger.

The receptor's source is a man between 18 and 35 years old with acute or convalescent COVID-19. Sequencing was carried out using peripheral blood. In this chain, TRBV11-2 is recombined with TRBJ1-6; the D gene identity is not certain. Here the CDR3 is given as CASSSTTSYNSPLHF. The DNA reads TGTGCCAGCAGCTCTACTACCTCCTATAATTCACCCCTCCACTTT. Reference TRBV11-2 and TRBJ1-6 genes cover what lies past the CDR3, so the full variable domain is EAGVAQSPRYKIIEKRQSVAFWCNPISGHATLYWYQQILGQGPKLLIQFQNNGVVDDSQLPKDRFSAERLKGVDSTLKIQPAKLEDSAVYLCASSSTTSYNSPLHFGNGTRLTVT.